A single sample gave rise to the 26 T cell receptor beta chains below, sequenced in a study of OX40 agonist ivuxolimab in advanced cancers. Sequenced by immunoSEQ multiplex PCR; TCRdb stores in-frame clones only, minus some. Here the sample spans about 99,000 clones, approximately 95% being singletons. Source: CD4+ or CD8+ T cells sorted from blood, taken in a trial of the OX40 agonist ivuxolimab. Source of these receptors: an adult with an advanced solid tumor such as melanoma, head and neck, liver or kidney cancer.

The rearrangement joins TRBV30 to TRBJ1-6; 7 bases are shared with TRBD1. Germline CDR1 and CDR2: GTSNPN and SVGIG (reference sequence). This CDR3 has 13 residues. The CDR3 DNA reads as TGTGTCTTGAGAAGACAGGGTAATTCACCCCTCCACTTT. Translating it yields CVLRRQGNSPLHF.

V is TRBV2 and J is TRBJ2-7, with 8 bases lining up with TRBD2. V shed 7 bases and J 6 bases; nucleotides not matched to a gene: 8. Germline V gives CDR1 SNHLY, CDR2 FYNNEI. This CDR3 spans 13 amino acids. The CDR3 DNA follows: TGTGCCAGCAATGCGCGGGGGGCTCTCGAGCAGTACTTC. Protein: CASNARGALEQYF.

V is TRBV7-9 and J is TRBJ1-3; D gene ambiguous. CDR1 is SEHNR and CDR2 is FQNEAQ in the germline V gene (reference sequence). This CDR3 has 15 residues. Deletions cut 2 bases from V and 0 bases from J, with 8 bases between. CDR3 bases: TGTGCCAGCAGCTTAATGGCGAGCTCTGGAAACACCATATATTTT. Translation gives CASSLMASSGNTIYF.

The chain is built from TRBV6-5 and TRBJ2-7; D is perhaps TRBD1 (6 bases). The germline V gene has CDR1 MNHEY and CDR2 SVGAGI. The CDR3 length is 15 residues. V lost 5 bases and J 4 bases, leaving 18 bases between the germline ends. The chain's CDR3 is CASSRRGNPSYEQYF. The CDR3 region has the DNA TGTGCCAGCAGTCGCAGGGGAAATCCCTCTTACGAGCAGTACTTC.

This clone was observed a single time. The J gene is TRBJ1-1, the V gene TRBV19; 10 nucleotides line up with TRBD1. The CDR3 spans 15 residues. Unmatched junction bases numbered 7, after V lost 5 bases and J lost 4 bases. Germline CDR1 reads LNHDA; CDR2 reads SQIVND (reference sequence). The CDR3 DNA follows: TGTGCCAGTAGTTCGCCGGACAGGGGGGCCACTGAAGCTTTCTTT. Protein product: CASSSPDRGATEAFF. Full variable domain (rest looked up from reference TRBV19 and TRBJ1-1): DGGITQSPKYLFRKEGQNVTLSCEQNLNHDAMYWYRQDPGQGLRLIYYSQIVNDFQKGDIAEGYSVSREKKESFPLTVTSAQKNPTAFYLCASSSPDRGATEAFFGQGTRLTVV.

The chain recombines TRBV5-1 with TRBJ2-3; the match to TRBD2 covers 10 bases. Unmatched junction bases numbered 8, after V lost 7 bases and J lost 3 bases. Germline CDR1 and CDR2: SGHRS and YFSETQ. The CDR3 sequence is 15 residues long. This CDR3 is CASGLLAGTTDTQYF. DNA for the CDR3: TGCGCCAGCGGCCTACTAGCGGGGACGACAGATACGCAGTATTTT. Full variable domain (missing parts from reference TRBV5-1 and TRBJ2-3): KAGVTQTPRYLIKTRGQQVTLSCSPISGHRSVSWYQQTPGQGLQFLFEYFSETQRNKGNFPGRFSGRQFSNSRSEMNVSTLELGDSALYLCASGLLAGTTDTQYFGPGTRLTVL.

The chain carries TRBV6-5 and TRBJ2-3, with 7 bases that match TRBD1. Per the germline V gene, CDR1 is MNHEY and CDR2 is SVGAGI. V lost 0 bases to trimming and J lost 2 bases; unmatched junction nucleotides: 5. The CDR3 covers 16 residues. The CDR3 protein is CASSYSGQVHTDTQYF. The CDR3 coding sequence is TGTGCCAGCAGTTACTCTGGACAGGTCCACACAGATACGCAGTATTTT.

This chain connects TRBV23-1 to TRBJ1-4; D perhaps matches TRBD1 (6 bases). TRBV23-1 is an ORF for which the function is uncertain. This CDR3 is built from 17 residues. The germline V and J ends were trimmed by 11 bases and 5 bases, with 27 bases remaining between them. The CDR3 reads CAAGRVAGGTRNEKLFF. In DNA, the CDR3 is TGCGCCGCCGGAAGGGTTGCAGGCGGGACACGCAATGAAAAACTGTTTTTT.

The V call is TRBV18, the J call TRBJ2-3; the D gene is possibly TRBD2 (7 bases). CDR3 size: 17 residues. CDR1 KGHSH and CDR2 LQKENI come from the germline V gene. Deletions cut 5 bases from V and 3 bases from J, with 21 bases between. CDR3 DNA: TGTGCCAGCTCAGGCCCCGGTGGGGGGGGCCCTACAGATACGCAGTATTTT. Translating gives CASSGPGGGGPTDTQYF.

The chain is built from TRBV5-4 and TRBJ2-7, with 12 bases lining up with TRBD2. This CDR3 has 17 amino acids. Germline V gene lookup returns CDR1 SGHNT and CDR2 YYREEE (reference sequence). V lost 9 bases and J lost 0; bases outside the gene matches: 13. The CDR3 here is CAMLQTSGRVDSYEQYF. DNA for the CDR3: TGTGCCATGCTTCAGACTAGCGGGAGAGTTGACTCCTACGAGCAGTACTTC.

The CDR3 nucleotides read TGTGCCCCTAGCGGCGGTTCCCTATTCAATGAGCAGTTCTTC. As protein: CAPSGGSLFNEQFF. The rearrangement joins TRBV10-3 to TRBJ2-1; 7 bases fit TRBD2. The V gene end was trimmed by 11 bases and the J gene end by 6 bases; junction bases not matched to a gene: 13. The CDR3 length is 14 residues. Germline V gene lookup returns CDR1 ENHRY and CDR2 SYGVKD.

The rearrangement links TRBV4-3 to TRBJ2-5; D may be TRBD2 (6 bases). V lost 3 bases and J lost 0, with 11 bases in between. CDR3 length equals 15 residues. Germline V CDR1 and CDR2: LGHNA, YSLEER. The DNA of the CDR3 is TGCGCCAGCAGCCAGAACAGCGGGTACCAAGAGACCCAGTACTTC. This translates into CASSQNSGYQETQYF.

The rearrangement joins TRBV9 to TRBJ2-3, with TRBD2 as a possible D gene (7 bases). Germline CDR1 reads SGDLS; CDR2 reads YYNGEE. This CDR3 spans 16 amino acids. V was clipped by 0 bases and J by 1 base, with 12 bases between them. DNA of the CDR3: TGTGCCAGCAGCGTAGGGGGGGGCCAGGGCACAGATACGCAGTATTTT. Translating gives CASSVGGGQGTDTQYF.

This clone was picked up one time. V gene TRBV5-1 combines with J gene TRBJ1-1; D perhaps matches TRBD1 (5 bases). The CDR3 is 13 amino acids. The V gene's germline CDR1 is SGHRS and CDR2 YFSETQ. The V end lost 7 bases, the J end lost 4 bases, and 14 bases lay between the germline ends. CDR3 sequence: CASYAGGATEAFF. The CDR3 bases are TGCGCCAGCTACGCCGGGGGAGCCACTGAAGCTTTCTTT.

The genes are TRBV9 and TRBJ2-5, with 8 bases that match TRBD2. Germline V gene sequence: CDR1 SGDLS, CDR2 YYNGEE. This CDR3 is 16 amino acids long. V gave up 3 bases and J gave up 4 bases; unmatched junction bases: 11. DNA of the CDR3: TGTGCCAGCAGCGAGTCGGGGGGGCAGGTCGGAGAGACCCAGTACTTC. It encodes CASSESGGQVGETQYF.

V and J are TRBV5-5 and TRBJ1-1, with D unclear. The CDR3 is made up of 13 amino acids. Per germline, CDR1 SGHKS and CDR2 YYEKEE (reference sequence). Trimming removed 2 bases from V and 1 base from J, with 6 bases in between. In DNA form, the CDR3 reads TGTGCCAGCAGCTTTCCACAGAACACTGAAGCTTTCTTT. Residues: CASSFPQNTEAFF.

V usage is TRBV15 and J usage is TRBJ1-2; D is uncertain. Germline V gives CDR1 LNHNV, CDR2 YYDKDF (reference sequence). Between the trimmed V and J ends, which lost 0 bases and 2 bases, there was a span of 7 bases. This CDR3 comprises 14 residues. CDR3 sequence: CATSRDTTNYGYTF. CDR3 in DNA: TGTGCCACCAGCAGAGACACAACAAACTATGGCTACACCTTC. The whole variable domain, filled in from reference TRBV15 and TRBJ1-2, reads DAMVIQNPRYQVTQFGKPVTLSCSQTLNHNVMYWYQQKSSQAPKLLFHYYDKDFNNEADTPDNFQSRRPNTSFCFLDIRSPGLGDTAMYLCATSRDTTNYGYTFGSGTRLTVV.

This chain joins TRBV19 and TRBJ1-5, with 7 bases matching TRBD1. Germline V gives CDR1 LNHDA, CDR2 SQIVND (reference sequence). This CDR3 contains 14 residues. J lost 5 bases, V lost 5 bases, and 6 bases had no gene match. The CDR3 DNA is TGTGCCAGTAGTTTGACAGGGAGGGATCAGCCCCAGCATTTT. It is translated as CASSLTGRDQPQHF.

CDR3 residues: CASSSFPGLKISYEQYF. CDR3 nucleotides: TGTGCCAGCAGCTCTTTTCCGGGACTCAAGATCTCCTACGAGCAGTACTTC. The rearrangement links TRBV28 to TRBJ2-7; possible D gene TRBD2, 6 bases. This CDR3 contains 17 residues. The germline V and J ends were trimmed by 6 bases and 0 bases, with 21 bases remaining between them. Germline values: CDR1 MDHEN, CDR2 SYDVKM.

This clone has only one observation. V usage is TRBV7-2 and J usage is TRBJ2-1; 8 bases match TRBD2. The CDR3 has 16 amino acids. With 5 bases clipped from V and 0 bases from J, the junction kept 6 bases outside the gene matches. Germline CDR1 and CDR2: SGHTA and FQGNSA. The CDR3 loop is CASSIDGTSSYNEQFF. In DNA form, the CDR3 reads TGTGCCAGCAGCATAGACGGGACTAGCTCCTACAATGAGCAGTTCTTC.

The chain carries TRBV2 and TRBJ2-3; D call uncertain. CDR1 and CDR2 (germline): SNHLY, FYNNEI. Trimming shortened V by 7 bases and J by 1 base, and 9 bases separated the two germline ends. The CDR3 covers 13 residues. Here the CDR3 reads CASNYAGTDTQYF. The CDR3 DNA sequence: TGTGCCAGCAACTACGCCGGCACAGATACGCAGTATTTT.

This rearrangement joins TRBV4-2 to TRBJ2-4; D is perhaps TRBD1 or TRBD2 (6 bases each). In germline, CDR1 is LGHNA, CDR2 YNFKEQ. The length of the CDR3 is 16 residues. V was shortened by 0 bases and J by 2 bases, with 11 bases between the two germline ends. The CDR3, as DNA: TGTGCCAGCAGCCAAGATATCCGGGGGCCCAAAAACATTCAGTACTTC. Translating it yields CASSQDIRGPKNIQYF.

This rearrangement joins TRBV6-5 to TRBJ1-2, with D unresolved. Deletions cut 5 bases from V and 1 base from J, with 5 bases between. The germline V gene encodes CDR1 MNHEY and CDR2 SVGAGI. There are 12 residues in the CDR3. CDR3 coding DNA: TGTGCCAGCAGTACCCGTAACTATGGCTACACCTTC. Its translation is CASSTRNYGYTF.

The rearrangement uses TRBV7-2 and TRBJ2-3; 9 positions agree with TRBD1. CDR3 length: 15 residues. The V gene end was trimmed by 5 bases and the J gene end by 0 bases; junction bases not matched to a gene: 3. CDR1 is SGHTA, CDR2 FQGNSA, per germline. As DNA, the CDR3 is TGTGCCAGCAGCACCGGACAGGGGAGCACAGATACGCAGTATTTT. Protein product: CASSTGQGSTDTQYF.

The chain has TRBV11-2 and TRBJ1-1; D uncertain. The germline V gene has CDR1 SGHAT and CDR2 FQNNGV. This CDR3 is 14 amino acids long. The ends were cut back, 0 bases at V and 4 bases at J, with 9 bases in the middle. The CDR3 DNA sequence: TGTGCCAGCAGCTTAGATCTCGATTCCACTGAAGCTTTCTTT. This gives the protein CASSLDLDSTEAFF.

This clone has only one observation. This chain links TRBV6-5 with TRBJ2-7, with D unresolved. V shed 8 bases and J shed 2 bases, with 13 bases lying between them. CDR3 length: 13 amino acids. Germline assignment: CDR1 MNHEY and CDR2 SVGAGI. CDR3 nucleotides: TGTGCCAGCTCTACAGTTCACACCTACGAGCAGTACTTC. Protein sequence: CASSTVHTYEQYF.